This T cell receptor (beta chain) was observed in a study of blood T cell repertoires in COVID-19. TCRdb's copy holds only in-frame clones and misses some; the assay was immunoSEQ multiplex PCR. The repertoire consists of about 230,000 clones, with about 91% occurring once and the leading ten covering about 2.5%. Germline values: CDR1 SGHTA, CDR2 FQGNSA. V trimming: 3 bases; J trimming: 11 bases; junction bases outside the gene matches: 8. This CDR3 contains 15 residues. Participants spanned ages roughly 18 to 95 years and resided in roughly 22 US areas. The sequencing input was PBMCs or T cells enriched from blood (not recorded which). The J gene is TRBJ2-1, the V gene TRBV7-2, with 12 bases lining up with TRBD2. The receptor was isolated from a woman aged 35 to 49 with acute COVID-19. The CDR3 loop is CASSFDTSGGIKQFF. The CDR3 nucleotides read TGTGCCAGCAGCTTTGATACTAGCGGGGGGATAAAGCAGTTCTTC.